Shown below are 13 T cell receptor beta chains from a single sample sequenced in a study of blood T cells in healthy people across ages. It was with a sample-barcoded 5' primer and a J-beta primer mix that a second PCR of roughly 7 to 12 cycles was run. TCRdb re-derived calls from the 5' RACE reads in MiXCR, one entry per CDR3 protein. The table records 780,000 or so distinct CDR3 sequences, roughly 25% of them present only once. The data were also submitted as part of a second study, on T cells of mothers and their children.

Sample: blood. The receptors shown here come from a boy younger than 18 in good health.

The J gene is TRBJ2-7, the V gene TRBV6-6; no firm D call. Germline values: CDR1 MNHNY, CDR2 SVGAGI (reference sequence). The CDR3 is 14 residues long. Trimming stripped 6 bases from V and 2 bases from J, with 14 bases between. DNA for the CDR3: TGTGCCAGCAGCCCCTCGATCGAAACCTACGAGCAGTACTTC. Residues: CASSPSIETYEQYF.

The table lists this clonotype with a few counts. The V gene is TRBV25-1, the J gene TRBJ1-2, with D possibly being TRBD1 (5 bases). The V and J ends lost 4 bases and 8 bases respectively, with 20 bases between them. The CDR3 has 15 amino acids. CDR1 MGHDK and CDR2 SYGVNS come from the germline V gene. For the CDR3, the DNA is TGTGCCAGCAGTGCCGCCGGGACGGGCCTTGGCGGCTACACCTTC. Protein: CASSAAGTGLGGYTF.

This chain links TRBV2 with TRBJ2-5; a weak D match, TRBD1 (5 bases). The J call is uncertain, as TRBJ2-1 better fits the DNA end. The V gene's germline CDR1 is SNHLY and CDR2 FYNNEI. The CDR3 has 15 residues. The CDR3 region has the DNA TGTGCCAGCATGCCGCGAGACAGAGTACAATACGGGCAGTTCTTC. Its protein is CASMPRDRVQYGQFF.

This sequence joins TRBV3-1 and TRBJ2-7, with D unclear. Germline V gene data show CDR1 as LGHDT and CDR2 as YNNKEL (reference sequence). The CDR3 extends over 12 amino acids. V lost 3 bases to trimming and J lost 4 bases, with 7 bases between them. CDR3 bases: TGTGCCAGCAGCCATGCCCGGTACGAGCAGTACTTC. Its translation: CASSHARYEQYF.

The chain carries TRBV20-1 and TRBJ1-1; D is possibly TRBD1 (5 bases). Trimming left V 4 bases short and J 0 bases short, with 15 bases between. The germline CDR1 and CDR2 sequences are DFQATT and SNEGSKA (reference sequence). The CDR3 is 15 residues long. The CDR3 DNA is TGCAGTGCTACCGCATTAGCAGGGTTGAACACTGAAGCTTTCTTT. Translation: CSATALAGLNTEAFF.

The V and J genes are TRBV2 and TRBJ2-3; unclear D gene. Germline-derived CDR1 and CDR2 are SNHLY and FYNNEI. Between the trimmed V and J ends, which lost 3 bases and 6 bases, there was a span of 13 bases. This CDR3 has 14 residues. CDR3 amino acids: CASSELVRGDTQYF. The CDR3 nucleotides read TGTGCCAGCAGTGAGTTGGTGCGCGGTGATACGCAGTATTTT.

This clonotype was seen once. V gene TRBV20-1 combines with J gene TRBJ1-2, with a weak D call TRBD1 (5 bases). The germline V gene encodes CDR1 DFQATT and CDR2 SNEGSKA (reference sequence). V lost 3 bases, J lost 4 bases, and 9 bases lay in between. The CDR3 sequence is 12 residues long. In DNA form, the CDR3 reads TGCAGTGCTAGCAGAAGGGGCTATGGCTACACCTTC. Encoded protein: CSASRRGYGYTF.

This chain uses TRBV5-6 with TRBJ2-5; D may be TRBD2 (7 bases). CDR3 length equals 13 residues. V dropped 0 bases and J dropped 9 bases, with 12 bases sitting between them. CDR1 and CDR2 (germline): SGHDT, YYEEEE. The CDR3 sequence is CASSLGEGGAQYF. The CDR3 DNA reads TGTGCCAGCAGCTTGGGCGAGGGGGGGGCCCAGTACTTC.

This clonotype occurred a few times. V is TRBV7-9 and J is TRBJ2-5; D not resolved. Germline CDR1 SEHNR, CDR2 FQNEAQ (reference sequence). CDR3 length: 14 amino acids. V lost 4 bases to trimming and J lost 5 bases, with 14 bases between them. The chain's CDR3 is CASSSSEGQETQYF. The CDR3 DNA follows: TGTGCCAGCAGCTCAAGTGAAGGCCAGGAGACCCAGTACTTC.

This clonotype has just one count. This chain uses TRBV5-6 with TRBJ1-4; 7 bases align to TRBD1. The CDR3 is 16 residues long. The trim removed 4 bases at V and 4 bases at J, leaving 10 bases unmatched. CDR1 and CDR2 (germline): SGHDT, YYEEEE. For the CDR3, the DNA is TGTGCCAGCAGCACCTTGGGCGGGACAGATAATGAAAAACTGTTTTTT. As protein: CASSTLGGTDNEKLFF.

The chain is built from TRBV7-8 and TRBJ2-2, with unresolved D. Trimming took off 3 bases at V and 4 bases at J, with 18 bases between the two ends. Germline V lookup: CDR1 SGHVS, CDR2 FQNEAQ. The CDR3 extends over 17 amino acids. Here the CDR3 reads CASSFPLERLPTGELFF. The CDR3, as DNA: TGTGCCAGCAGCTTCCCCCTCGAGAGACTGCCCACCGGGGAGCTGTTTTTT.

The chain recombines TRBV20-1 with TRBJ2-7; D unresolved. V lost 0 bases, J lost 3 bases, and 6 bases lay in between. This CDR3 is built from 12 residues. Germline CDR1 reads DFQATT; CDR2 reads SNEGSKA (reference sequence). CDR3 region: CSARDNFYEQYF. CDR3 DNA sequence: TGCAGTGCTAGAGACAATTTCTACGAGCAGTACTTC.

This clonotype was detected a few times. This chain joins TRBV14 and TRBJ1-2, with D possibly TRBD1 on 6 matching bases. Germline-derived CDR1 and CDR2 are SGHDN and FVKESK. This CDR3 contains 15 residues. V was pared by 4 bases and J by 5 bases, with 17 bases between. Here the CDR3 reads CASSLVGRGSYGYTF. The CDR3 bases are TGTGCCAGCAGCCTAGTAGGAAGGGGGAGTTATGGCTACACCTTC.